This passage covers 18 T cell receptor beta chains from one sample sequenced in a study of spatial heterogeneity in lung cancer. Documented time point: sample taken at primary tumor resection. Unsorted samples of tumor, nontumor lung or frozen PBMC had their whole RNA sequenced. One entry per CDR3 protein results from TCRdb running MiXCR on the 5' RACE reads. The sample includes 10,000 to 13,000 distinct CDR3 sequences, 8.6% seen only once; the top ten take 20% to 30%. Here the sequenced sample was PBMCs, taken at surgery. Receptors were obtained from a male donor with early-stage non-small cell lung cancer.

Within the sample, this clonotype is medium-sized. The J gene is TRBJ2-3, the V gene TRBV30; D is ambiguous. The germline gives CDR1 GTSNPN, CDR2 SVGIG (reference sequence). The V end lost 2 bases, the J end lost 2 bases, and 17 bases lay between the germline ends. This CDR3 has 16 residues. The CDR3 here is CAWSLMGPLFTDTQYF. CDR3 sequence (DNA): TGTGCCTGGAGTCTGATGGGTCCCCTTTTCACAGATACGCAGTATTTT.

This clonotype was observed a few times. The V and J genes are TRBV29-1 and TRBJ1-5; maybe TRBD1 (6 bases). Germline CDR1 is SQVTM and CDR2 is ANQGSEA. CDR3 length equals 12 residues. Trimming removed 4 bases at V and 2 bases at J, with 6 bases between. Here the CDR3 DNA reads TGCAGCGTTGGGACAGGCAATCAGCCCCAGCATTTT. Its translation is CSVGTGNQPQHF.

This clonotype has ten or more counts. The CDR3 DNA sequence: TGTGCCAGCAGCTTAGGAGGGGACGAGCAGTACTTC. Its protein product is CASSLGGDEQYF. The rearrangement joins TRBV5-4 to TRBJ2-7, with a tentative D call TRBD2 (6 bases). The CDR3 is 12 residues long. Germline V gene lookup returns CDR1 SGHNT and CDR2 YYREEE (reference sequence). The V gene lost 2 bases and the J gene lost 5 bases, with 8 bases spanning the gap.

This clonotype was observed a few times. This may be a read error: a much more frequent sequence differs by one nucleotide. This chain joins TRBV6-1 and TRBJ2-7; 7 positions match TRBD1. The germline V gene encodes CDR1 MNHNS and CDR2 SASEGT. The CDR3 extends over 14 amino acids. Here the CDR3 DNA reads TGTGTCAGCAATAGTAACAGGGGCTCCTACGAGCAGTACTTC. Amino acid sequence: CVSNSNRGSYEQYF.

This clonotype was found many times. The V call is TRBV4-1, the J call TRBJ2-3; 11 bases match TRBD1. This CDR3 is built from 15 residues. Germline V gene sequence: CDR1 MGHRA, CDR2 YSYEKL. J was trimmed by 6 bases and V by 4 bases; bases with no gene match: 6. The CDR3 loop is CASSPRDRGTDTQYF. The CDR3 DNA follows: TGCGCCAGCAGCCCACGGGACAGGGGGACGGATACGCAGTATTTT.

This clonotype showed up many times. The CDR3 here is CASSAGGPRQPQHF. Here the CDR3 DNA reads TGTGCCAGCTCCGCCGGGGGGCCACGGCAGCCCCAGCATTTT. J is TRBJ1-5 and V is TRBV7-2; perhaps TRBD1 as D (6 bases). The CDR3 length is 14 residues. Trimming pared 8 bases from V and 7 bases from J, leaving 18 bases between. In germline, CDR1 is SGHTA, CDR2 FQGNSA. Complete variable domain (other parts from reference TRBV7-2 and TRBJ1-5): GAGVSQSPSNKVTEKGKDVELRCDPISGHTALYWYRQSLGQGLEFLIYFQGNSAPDKSGLPSDRFSAERTGGSVSTLTIQRTQQEDSAVYLCASSAGGPRQPQHFGDGTRLSIL.

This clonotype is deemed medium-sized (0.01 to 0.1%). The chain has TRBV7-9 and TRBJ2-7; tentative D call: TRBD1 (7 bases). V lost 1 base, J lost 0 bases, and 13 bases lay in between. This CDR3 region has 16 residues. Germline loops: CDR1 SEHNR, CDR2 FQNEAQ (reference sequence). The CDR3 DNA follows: TGTGCCAGCAGCTTAGGGGGCAGGGGGGACTCCTACGAGCAGTACTTC. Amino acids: CASSLGGRGDSYEQYF.

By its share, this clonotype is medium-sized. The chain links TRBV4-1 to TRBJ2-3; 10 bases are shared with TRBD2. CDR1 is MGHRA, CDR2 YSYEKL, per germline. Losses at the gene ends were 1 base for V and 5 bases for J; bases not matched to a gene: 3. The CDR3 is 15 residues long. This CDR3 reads CASSQGLAGGDTQYF. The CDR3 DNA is TGCGCCAGCAGCCAAGGACTAGCGGGTGGAGATACGCAGTATTTT.

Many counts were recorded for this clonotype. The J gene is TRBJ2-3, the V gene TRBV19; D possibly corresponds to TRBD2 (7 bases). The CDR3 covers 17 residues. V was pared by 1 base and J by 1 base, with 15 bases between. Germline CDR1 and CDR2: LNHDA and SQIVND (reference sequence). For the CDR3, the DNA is TGTGCCAGTAGTATAGCGTTCCGGCGGGGGCGCACAGATACGCAGTATTTT. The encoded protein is CASSIAFRRGRTDTQYF.

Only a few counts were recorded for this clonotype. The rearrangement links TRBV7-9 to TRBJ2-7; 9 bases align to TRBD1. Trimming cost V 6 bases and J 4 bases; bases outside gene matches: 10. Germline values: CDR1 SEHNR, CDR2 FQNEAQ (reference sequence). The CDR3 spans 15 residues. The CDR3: CASSSTGQGLYEQYF. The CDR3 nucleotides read TGTGCCAGCAGTTCTACCGGACAGGGGCTGTACGAGCAGTACTTC.

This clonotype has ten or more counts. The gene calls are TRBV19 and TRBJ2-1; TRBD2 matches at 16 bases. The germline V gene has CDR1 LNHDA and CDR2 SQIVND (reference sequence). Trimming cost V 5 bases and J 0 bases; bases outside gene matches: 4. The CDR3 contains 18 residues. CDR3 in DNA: TGTGCCAGTAGTCCTGGGACTAGCGGGGGGGGCTCCTACAATGAGCAGTTCTTC. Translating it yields CASSPGTSGGGSYNEQFF.

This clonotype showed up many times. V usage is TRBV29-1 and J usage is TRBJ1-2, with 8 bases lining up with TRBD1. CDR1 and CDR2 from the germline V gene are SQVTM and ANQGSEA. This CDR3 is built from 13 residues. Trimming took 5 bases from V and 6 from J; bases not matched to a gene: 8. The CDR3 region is CSVRTGRVDGYTF. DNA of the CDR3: TGCAGCGTTCGGACAGGGAGGGTTGATGGCTACACCTTC. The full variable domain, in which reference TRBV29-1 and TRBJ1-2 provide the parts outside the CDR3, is SAVISQKPSRDICQRGTSLTIQCQVDSQVTMMFWYRQQPGQSLTLIATANQGSEATYESGFVIDKFPISRPNLTFSTLTVSNMSPEDSSIYLCSVRTGRVDGYTFGSGTRLTVV.

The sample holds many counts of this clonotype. Here the CDR3 DNA reads TGTGCCAGCACCCGGGACAGGGGCACAGATACGCAGTATTTT. Translating it yields CASTRDRGTDTQYF. The genes are TRBV7-2 and TRBJ2-3, with 9 bases identical to TRBD1. The CDR3 length is 14 residues. V lost 7 bases and J lost 1; bases outside the gene matches: 3. Germline lookup yields CDR1 SGHTA and CDR2 FQGNSA.

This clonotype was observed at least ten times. DNA for the CDR3: TGTGCCAGCAGCCACACAGGGTTGGGAGGAAACACCATATATTTT. Translation gives CASSHTGLGGNTIYF. The V call is TRBV14, the J call TRBJ1-3; a weak D match, TRBD1 (6 bases). Trimming left V 3 bases short and J 4 bases short, with 13 bases between. From germline, CDR1 is SGHDN and CDR2 FVKESK. The CDR3 loop spans 15 amino acids.

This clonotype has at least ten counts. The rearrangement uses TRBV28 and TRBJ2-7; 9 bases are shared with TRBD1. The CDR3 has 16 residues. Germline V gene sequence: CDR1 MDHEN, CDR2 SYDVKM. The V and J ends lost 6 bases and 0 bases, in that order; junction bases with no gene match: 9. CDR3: CASSPGQGINSYEQYF. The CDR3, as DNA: TGTGCCAGCAGCCCGGGACAGGGAATAAACTCCTACGAGCAGTACTTC. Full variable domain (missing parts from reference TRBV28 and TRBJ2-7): DVKVTQSSRYLVKRTGEKVFLECVQDMDHENMFWYRQDPGLGLRLIYFSYDVKMKEKGDIPEGYSVSREKKERFSLILESASTNQTSMYLCASSPGQGINSYEQYFGPGTRLTVT.

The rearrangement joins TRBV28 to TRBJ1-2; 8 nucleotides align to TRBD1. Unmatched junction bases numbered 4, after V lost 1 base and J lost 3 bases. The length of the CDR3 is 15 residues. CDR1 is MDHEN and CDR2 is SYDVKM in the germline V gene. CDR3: CASSLYTGGDYGYTF. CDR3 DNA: TGTGCCAGCAGTTTATATACAGGGGGGGACTATGGCTACACCTTC.

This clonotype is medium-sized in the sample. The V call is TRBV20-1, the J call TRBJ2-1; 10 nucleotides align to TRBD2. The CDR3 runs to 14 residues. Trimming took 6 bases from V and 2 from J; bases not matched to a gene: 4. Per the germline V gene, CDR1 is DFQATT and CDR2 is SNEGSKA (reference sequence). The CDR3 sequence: CSAGGTSAYNEQFF. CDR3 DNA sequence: TGCAGTGCCGGAGGGACTAGCGCCTACAATGAGCAGTTCTTC.

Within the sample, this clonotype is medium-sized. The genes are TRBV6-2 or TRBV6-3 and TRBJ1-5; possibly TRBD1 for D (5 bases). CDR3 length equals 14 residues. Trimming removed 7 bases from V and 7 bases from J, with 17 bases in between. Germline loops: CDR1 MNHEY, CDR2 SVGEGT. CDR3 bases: TGTGCCAGCACCCATAACCGGGGCAGCCAGCCCCAGCATTTT. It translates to CASTHNRGSQPQHF.